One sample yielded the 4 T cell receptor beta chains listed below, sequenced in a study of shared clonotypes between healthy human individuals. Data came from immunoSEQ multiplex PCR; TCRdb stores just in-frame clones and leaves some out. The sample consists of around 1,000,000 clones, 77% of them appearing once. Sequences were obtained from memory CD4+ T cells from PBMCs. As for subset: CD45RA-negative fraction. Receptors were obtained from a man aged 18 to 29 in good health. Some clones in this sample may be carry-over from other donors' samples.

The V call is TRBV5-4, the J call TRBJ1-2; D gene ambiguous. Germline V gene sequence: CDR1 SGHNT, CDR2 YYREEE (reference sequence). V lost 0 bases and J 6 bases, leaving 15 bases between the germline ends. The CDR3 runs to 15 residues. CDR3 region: CASSLVKDGQDGYTF. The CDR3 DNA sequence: TGTGCCAGCAGCTTGGTAAAGGATGGCCAAGATGGCTACACCTTC.

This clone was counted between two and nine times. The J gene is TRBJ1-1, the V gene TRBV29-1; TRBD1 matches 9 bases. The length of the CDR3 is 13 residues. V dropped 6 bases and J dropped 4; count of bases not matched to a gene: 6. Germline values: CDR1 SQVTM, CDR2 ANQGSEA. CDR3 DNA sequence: TGCAGCGTCTTACCGACAGGGGGCACTGAAGCTTTCTTT. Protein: CSVLPTGGTEAFF.

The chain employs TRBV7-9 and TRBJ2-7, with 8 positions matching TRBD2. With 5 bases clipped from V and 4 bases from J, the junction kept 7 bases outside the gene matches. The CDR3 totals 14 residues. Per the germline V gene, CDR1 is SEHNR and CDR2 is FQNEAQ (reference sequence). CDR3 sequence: CASSDQSGRYEQYF. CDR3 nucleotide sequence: TGTGCCAGCAGCGATCAAAGCGGGAGATACGAGCAGTACTTC.

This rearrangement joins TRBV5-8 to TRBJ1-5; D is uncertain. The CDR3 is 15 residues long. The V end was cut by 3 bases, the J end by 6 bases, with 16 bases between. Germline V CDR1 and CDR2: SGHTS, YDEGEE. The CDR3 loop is CASSSLVGYTQPQHF. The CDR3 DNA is TGTGCCAGCAGCTCCCTTGTGGGATACACTCAGCCCCAGCATTTT.